One sample yielded the 20 T cell receptor beta chains listed below, sequenced in a study of blood T cell repertoires in COVID-19. The data were produced by immunoSEQ multiplex PCR, yet TCRdb's version contains in-frame clones alone and is incomplete. Of tens of thousands of clones in the sample, 91% were seen once. Sequencing input: peripheral blood. The receptors come from a woman between 45 and 60 years old in a cohort sampled during active COVID-19.

The V call is TRBV19, the J call TRBJ2-3; D is ambiguous. Germline V gives CDR1 LNHDA, CDR2 SQIVND (reference sequence). V was trimmed by 4 bases and J by 1 base, leaving 9 bases between them. The CDR3 length is 14 residues. Here the CDR3 DNA reads TGTGCCAGTAGTAACGGTTACCGCACAGATACGCAGTATTTT. Protein: CASSNGYRTDTQYF.

The chain links TRBV5-1 to TRBJ2-6; 11 bases agree with TRBD1. CDR3 length equals 18 residues. Trimming cost V 4 bases and J 0 bases; bases outside gene matches: 6. Germline V CDR1 and CDR2: SGHRS, YFSETQ. CDR3 loop: CASSRDRGTYSGANVLTF. The CDR3 region has the DNA TGCGCCAGCAGCCGGGACAGGGGGACGTACTCTGGGGCCAACGTCCTGACTTTC.

V and J are TRBV5-1 and TRBJ1-1; D gene ambiguous. The ends were cut back, 3 bases at V and 0 bases at J, with 15 bases in the middle. CDR1 is SGHRS, CDR2 YFSETQ, per germline. This CDR3 region has 16 residues. The CDR3 loop is CASSSEGASMNTEAFF. CDR3 DNA sequence: TGCGCCAGCAGCTCCGAGGGTGCATCAATGAACACTGAAGCTTTCTTT.

This clone was detected only once. The V and J genes are TRBV6-6 and TRBJ2-7, with 9 bases lining up with TRBD2. In germline, CDR1 is MNHNY, CDR2 SVGAGI (reference sequence). V trimming: 5 bases; J trimming: 0 bases; junction bases outside the gene matches: 11. CDR3 length equals 17 residues. CDR3 residues: CASSHPRLAVSSYEQYF. CDR3 DNA sequence: TGTGCCAGCAGTCATCCCAGACTAGCGGTTTCCTCCTACGAGCAGTACTTC.

This sequence joins TRBV5-1 and TRBJ1-4, with 7 bases that match TRBD1. This CDR3 region has 14 residues. CDR1 is SGHRS, CDR2 YFSETQ, per germline. J lost 7 bases, V lost 5 bases, and 8 bases had no gene match. CDR3 sequence (DNA): TGCGCCAGCAGGGGGGACAGTCGTCCTGAAAAACTGTTTTTT. Encoded protein: CASRGDSRPEKLFF.

This rearrangement joins TRBV18 to TRBJ1-6; 11 bases map to TRBD1. This CDR3 has 17 residues. The junction had 12 bases not matched to a gene; V was cut back by 2 bases and J by 12 bases. CDR1 KGHSH and CDR2 LQKENI come from the germline V gene. In DNA, the CDR3 is TGTGCCAGCTCACCATCCGTCCTGGGACAGGGGGGGAGACCCCTCCACTTT. This encodes CASSPSVLGQGGRPLHF.

The chain couples TRBV6-5 to TRBJ2-7; TRBD1 matches 9 bases. The CDR3 totals 14 residues. After removal of 5 bases from V and 6 bases from J, the junction contained 8 bases not matched to a gene. CDR1 and CDR2 (germline): MNHEY, SVGAGI. Written as DNA, the CDR3 is TGTGCCAGCAGTACCCGGGACAGGGAGGTCGAGCAGTACTTC. Amino acids: CASSTRDREVEQYF.

The table lists this clone with many counts. The V call is TRBV7-9, the J call TRBJ1-1, with 8 nucleotides matching TRBD1. CDR1 and CDR2 (germline): SEHNR, FQNEAQ (reference sequence). The CDR3 is made up of 15 amino acids. The V and J ends lost 2 bases and 1 base, in that order; junction bases with no gene match: 3. The CDR3 coding sequence is TGTGCCAGCAGCTTATATACAGGGGGGAACACTGAAGCTTTCTTT. This encodes CASSLYTGGNTEAFF.

The chain employs TRBV11-2 and TRBJ1-1; 12 bases fit TRBD1. Germline V gives CDR1 SGHAT, CDR2 FQNNGV. The CDR3 spans 18 residues. V lost 2 bases to trimming and J lost 4 bases; unmatched junction nucleotides: 11. CDR3 nucleotides: TGTGCCAGCAGCTTACGGCCGGGACAGGGGGCTTTGGGCACTGAAGCTTTCTTT. It yields the protein CASSLRPGQGALGTEAFF.

The rearrangement joins TRBV28 to TRBJ2-2; TRBD2 might be the D (5 bases). Trimming shortened V by 7 bases and J by 1 base, and 10 bases separated the two germline ends. This CDR3 has 14 amino acids. Germline CDR1 MDHEN, CDR2 SYDVKM. The CDR3 protein is CASKDSLNTGELFF. CDR3 nucleotides: TGTGCCAGCAAGGACTCCTTGAACACCGGGGAGCTGTTTTTT.

The rearrangement links TRBV18 to TRBJ1-1; 8 positions match TRBD1. Looked up from germline, CDR1 is KGHSH and CDR2 is LQKENI. V trimming: 6 bases; J trimming: 8 bases; junction bases outside the gene matches: 8. CDR3 length equals 13 residues. CDR3 amino acids: CASSFGQGGEAFF. The CDR3 DNA reads as TGTGCCAGCTCCTTCGGACAGGGCGGAGAAGCTTTCTTT.

The chain carries TRBV11-3 and TRBJ2-3; TRBD2 might be the D (6 bases). Trimming removed 3 bases at V and 6 bases at J, with 16 bases between. The CDR3 runs 15 residues. Germline V gives CDR1 SGHNT, CDR2 YENEEA. In DNA, the CDR3 is TGTGCCAGCAGCTTTTCAGCGGGTGGGGGGGATACGCAGTATTTT. This sequence encodes CASSFSAGGGDTQYF.

The genes are TRBV19 and TRBJ2-7; 8 bases fit TRBD2. V dropped 7 bases and J dropped 0; count of bases not matched to a gene: 8. CDR1 and CDR2 (germline): LNHDA, SQIVND (reference sequence). The CDR3 is made up of 15 amino acids. This chain's CDR3 is CASKPTGRASYEQYF. CDR3 sequence (DNA): TGTGCCAGTAAACCAACCGGGAGGGCCTCCTACGAGCAGTACTTC.

The rearrangement uses TRBV25-1 and TRBJ1-2, with D possibly being TRBD1 (5 bases). CDR1 and CDR2 (germline): MGHDK, SYGVNS. Trimming removed 5 bases at V and 8 bases at J, with 15 bases between. The CDR3 covers 13 residues. CDR3 in DNA: TGTGCCAGCAGTATGGCAGGGTCGGGCGGCTACACCTTC. Protein sequence: CASSMAGSGGYTF.

This chain links TRBV12-5 with TRBJ1-3, with 7 bases identical to TRBD1. The CDR3 is 16 residues long. V trimming: 0 bases; J trimming: 3 bases; junction bases outside the gene matches: 5. CDR1 is LGHNT, CDR2 FRNRAP, per germline. The CDR3 bases are TGTGCTAGTGGTTTGGTACTTGGGACAGTTGGAAACACCATATATTTT. Amino acid sequence: CASGLVLGTVGNTIYF. The whole variable domain, remainder taken from reference TRBV12-5 and TRBJ1-3, is DARVTQTPRHKVTEMGQEVTMRCQPILGHNTVFWYRQTMMQGLELLAYFRNRAPLDDSGMPKDRFSAEMPDATLATLKIQPSEPRDSAVYFCASGLVLGTVGNTIYFGEGSWLTVV.

This clone has just a few counts. The gene calls are TRBV29-1 and TRBJ1-5, with a weak D call TRBD1 (5 bases). V was trimmed by 7 bases and J by 4 bases, leaving 14 bases between them. This CDR3 has 13 residues. The V gene's germline CDR1 is SQVTM and CDR2 ANQGSEA. The CDR3: CSALGQPNQPQHF. CDR3 nucleotide sequence: TGCAGCGCCCTGGGGCAGCCGAATCAGCCCCAGCATTTT.

The chain has TRBV5-4 and TRBJ2-5, with TRBD1 as a possible D gene (6 bases). Germline values: CDR1 SGHNT, CDR2 YYREEE (reference sequence). This CDR3 spans 16 amino acids. Deletions cut 1 base from V and 3 bases from J, with 16 bases between. This chain's CDR3 is CASSLRTGPGKETQYF. CDR3 DNA: TGTGCCAGCAGCTTGAGAACAGGGCCAGGGAAAGAGACCCAGTACTTC.

The rearrangement links TRBV27 to TRBJ1-2; 8 bases map to TRBD1. This CDR3 is built from 13 residues. V was clipped by 2 bases and J by 7 bases; unmatched bases: 3. Germline V lookup: CDR1 MNHEY, CDR2 SMNVEV (reference sequence). CDR3 loop: CASSLQGAPGYTF. The CDR3 DNA reads TGTGCCAGCAGTTTACAGGGGGCGCCTGGCTACACCTTC.

This clone showed up just once. The chain links TRBV19 to TRBJ2-5; D unclear. The CDR3 sequence is 12 residues long. Germline-derived CDR1 and CDR2 are LNHDA and SQIVND (reference sequence). V gave up 5 bases and J gave up 5 bases, with 9 bases separating them. The CDR3 DNA sequence: TGTGCCAGTAGTCACAATCAGGAGACCCAGTACTTC. It yields the protein CASSHNQETQYF.

V is TRBV12-5 and J is TRBJ1-3; D remains unclear. The CDR3 spans 13 residues. CDR1 and CDR2 from the germline V gene are LGHNT and FRNRAP. V was cut by 4 bases and J by 3 bases, with 7 bases left in between. CDR3 residues: CASGSGFGNTIYF. The CDR3, as DNA: TGTGCTAGTGGTTCCGGGTTTGGAAACACCATATATTTT.